These 6 T cell receptor beta chains originate from one sample sequenced in a study of immune characterization of retroperitoneal liposarcoma. In TCRdb, the PCR reads were re-called with MiXCR into one record per CDR3 protein. The sample has around 11,000 distinct CDR3 sequences; 37% are singletons. Sequencing input: tumor tissue. Receptors were obtained from a male donor with retroperitoneal liposarcoma.

This clonotype turned up a few times. The J gene is TRBJ2-5, the V gene TRBV12-3 or TRBV12-4; 9 nucleotides agree with TRBD1. The CDR3 spans 15 residues. The V gene end was trimmed by 5 bases and the J gene end by 0 bases; junction bases not matched to a gene: 4. The CDR3 nucleotides read TGTGCCAGCAGTCCCGGGACAGGGTACCAAGAGACCCAGTACTTC. It codes for CASSPGTGYQETQYF.

In its sample, this clonotype ranks as medium-sized (0.01 to 0.1%). The genes are TRBV7-2 and TRBJ2-1, with a possible D match to TRBD2 (6 bases). V lost 5 bases and J lost 10, with 21 bases in between. CDR3 length: 15 amino acids. Looked up from germline, CDR1 is SGHTA and CDR2 is FQGNSA. The CDR3 spells CASSPRGKGADEQFF. The CDR3 bases are TGTGCCAGCAGCCCCCGCGGGAAGGGCGCCGACGAGCAGTTCTTC.

On this clonotype: This sequence may be a read error, since a much larger clone differs from it by one base. V is TRBV6-1 and J is TRBJ2-3; 11 nucleotides align to TRBD2. J gave up 5 bases and V 9 bases, and 4 bases lay outside the gene matches. CDR3 length: 13 amino acids. Per germline, CDR1 MNHNS and CDR2 SASEGT. The CDR3 loop is CASLAGGIDTQYF. The CDR3 DNA sequence: TGTGCCAGTCTAGCGGGGGGCATAGATACGCAGTATTTT.

This clonotype is categorized as medium-sized. This clone may be a read error of a much larger clone one base away. The chain's CDR3 is CASSGVGGREQYF. CDR3 DNA sequence: TGTGCCAGCAGCGGGGTGGGAGGGCGTGAGCAGTACTTC. The V and J genes are TRBV6-1 and TRBJ2-5; TRBD2 matches 7 bases. CDR1 and CDR2 from the germline V gene are MNHNS and SASEGT. V shed 6 bases, J shed 11 bases, and the junction held 12 bases outside the gene matches. The CDR3 loop spans 13 amino acids.

This clonotype showed up many times. V and J are TRBV6-1 and TRBJ2-3, with 8 bases identical to TRBD2. J was trimmed by 3 bases and V by 7 bases; bases with no gene match: 9. Germline-derived CDR1 and CDR2 are MNHNS and SASEGT. The CDR3 sequence is 15 residues long. The CDR3 spells CASTKTSAITDTQYF. The CDR3 DNA is TGTGCCAGCACCAAGACTAGCGCGATTACAGATACGCAGTATTTT.

The CDR3: CASSYTGNQPQHF. As DNA, the CDR3 is TGTGCCAGCAGTTACACGGGGAATCAGCCCCAGCATTTT. The rearrangement uses TRBV6-2 or TRBV6-3 and TRBJ1-5; no definite D call. The CDR3 consists of 13 residues. Trimming took off 2 bases at V and 4 bases at J, with 6 bases between the two ends. From germline, CDR1 is MNHEY and CDR2 SVGEGT.